This T cell receptor (beta chain) was captured in a study of blood T cell repertoires in COVID-19. Germline V gene sequence: CDR1 SGHVS, CDR2 FQNEAQ. There are 14 residues in the CDR3. The V and J ends lost 5 bases and 11 bases, in that order; junction bases with no gene match: 9. The data were produced by immunoSEQ multiplex PCR, yet TCRdb's version contains in-frame clones alone and is incomplete. Of 45,000 to 60,000 clones listed, approximately 81% are singletons. The source is a woman aged 80 or over with acute or convalescent COVID-19. Sequenced material: peripheral blood. The genes are TRBV7-8 and TRBJ1-1; TRBD1 aligns across 12 bases. The CDR3 loop reads CASSHPGQGAVAFF. The CDR3 nucleotides read TGTGCCAGCAGCCACCCGGGACAGGGGGCCGTGGCTTTCTTT.